This T cell receptor beta chain appears in the sequencing data of a study of T cells expressing NK-cell markers. Across the study: The sequencing cohort of eight donors included seven HCMV-seropositive individuals and one seronegative individual. Findings and limits, study-wide: In 5 to 7 donors, dominant NKG2C+ clonotypes were roughly 1.0-8% of CD8+ T cells. These clonotypes also led the CD3+CD56-NKG2C+ fraction in a few donors.

The CDR3 covers 16 residues. Germline V gene lookup returns CDR1 SEHNR and CDR2 FQNEAQ (reference sequence). Researchers built TCR beta cDNA using 5'RACE template switching with UMIs. TCRdb reprocessed the 5' RACE reads, keeping one entry per CDR3 protein, no DNA. This table holds about 370,000 distinct CDR3 sequences. As concerns this clonotype: Its antigen remains unknown.

V is TRBV7-9 and J is TRBJ1-1; TCRdb designates TRBD1, a call that cannot be tested without DNA. The sequencing sample was made of blood T cells: a sorted CD56 or NKG2C T cell subset, CD4+ or CD8+ T cells, or bulk PBMC T cells (not recorded which). This clonotype was obtained from a woman aged 45-65 years in good health. CDR3 region: CASSSYPRGADTEAFF.